This record looks at one T cell receptor (beta chain) sequence and its context. Its target antigen remains unknown. No quality values exist for individual bases; no much larger clone is one base distant. TCR CDR3 regions were amplified from genomic DNA by multiplex PCR using the deep immunoSEQ assay. Extracted genomic DNA from each cell subset was spread evenly across all wells of several immunoSEQ 96-well plates, with each plate serving as a replicate. For sorted subsets, 200 to 250 ng of genomic DNA, equivalent to 30,000 or so T cell genomes, went into each replicate PCR. Purified libraries were quantified with a Qubit 3.0 fluorometer, sized on a Bioanalyzer 2100, and re-quantified with the KAPA Library Quantification kit. Every immunoSEQ 96-well plate was sequenced on a separate single-read 150-cycle Illumina NextSeq 550 flow cell. Turning to the authors' computational methods: Because the immunoSEQ output included only junctional sequences and no quality scores, the filtering could not be the same as the filtering used for full-length reads. To assign V/J genes and CDR3, sequences were annotated against IMGT germline references using PyIR, a Python wrapper for IgBLAST v1.9. Reads were removed for weak V/J assignments (E-value above 1e-6), missing CDR3, stop codons, out-of-frame junctions, or ambiguous translated residues. V3J clonotypes were defined as sequences sharing an identical inferred V gene, J gene, and CDR3 amino acid sequence. Percentage overlap between repertoires was computed as shared unique clonotypes divided by the size of the smaller repertoire. Richness of each repertoire was evaluated using RTK rarefaction, the Chao1 estimator, and Recon v2.1 estimates of unobserved clonotypes. Generation probabilities for all TCRbeta clonotypes obtained by the gDNA method from a handful of donors were computed using OLGA. TCRdb limited this immuneACCESS table to in-frame rearrangements with V and J called. A share of clones is missing; checked studies link under half to unresolved V genes, and the rest is unexplained. The DNA was the basis for D and trimming; V, J and clone size are from that table. Counted in this sample were about 380,000 clones; about 96% of them appeared once. The leading ten clones occupy approximately 0.32% of the sample.

Healthy HIV-negative adults with no recently reported acute infections or vaccinations were included as donors. Every donor was a Caucasian adult residing in Nashville, Tennessee, USA. CD8 memory samples consisted of magnetically selected CD45RO+ cells combined with CCR7-negative CD45RA+ effector memory (TemRA) cells. Blood was collected by leukapheresis, and PBMCs were isolated by Ficoll-Histopaque density gradient centrifugation and then cryopreserved in liquid nitrogen vapor phase. Analytical flow cytometry was used to check the purity and quantity of each magnetically sorted T cell population. From each sorted fraction, genomic DNA was isolated and quantified by UV absorbance on a Nanodrop 2000c. CDR1 and CDR2, looked up from the germline V gene, are SGHRS and YFSETQ. Trimming removed 4 bases from V and 4 bases from J, leaving 11 bases between the germline ends. The CDR3 runs 13 amino acids, cysteine and phenylalanine included. CDR3 DNA only is kept here, 39 bases in frame from base 1.

These data come from a study of shared clonotypes between healthy human individuals (dated by TCRdb to the early 2020s). Describing the broader study: The cohort included three men and a couple of women between 18 and 49 years of age. For each donor, CD4 naive and CD4 memory were each run on three plates, CD8 naive on two plates, and CD8 memory on one plate. To estimate repertoire size and how much clonotype sharing occurs between individuals, the study deeply sequenced the blood TCR repertoires of roughly 5 healthy adults. Libraries were prepared and TCR repertoires were sequenced by different laboratories using diverse techniques, in order to increase sequencing depth and limit assay-specific biases. Per donor, leukapheresis produced somewhere between about 0.9 and 9.5 billion PBMCs. The paper's findings and limits, for the study overall: Sampling was limited to blood, and TCR repertoires in tissue likely differ from TCR repertoires in blood. Based on pairwise subsampling, the degree of clonotype sharing among donors was expected to be affected by sequencing depth. Naive subsets generally had larger estimated clonotype richness than memory subsets. Compared with non-shared clonotypes, clonotypes shared by all four sorted-subset donors had higher generation probabilities. About 5% of naive CD4, around 3.5% of naive CD8, roughly 2.5% of memory CD4, and 0.4% of memory CD8 clonotypes were shared across several donors. Because the study included a small number of donors, the genetic and exposure-history diversity represented was limited. Rarefaction of sorted-subset datasets indicated incomplete sequencing despite the large sequencing depth.

This clonotype was obtained from a man aged 25-45 years in good health. The sequenced sample was memory CD8+ T cells sorted from blood. Interpreted using the paper, the cell subset or site label stands for: CD45RO+ cells pooled with CCR7-negative TemRA cells. The rearrangement combines TRBV5-1 with TRBJ1-2; there is no confident call for the D gene. CDR3 protein: CASSPSTIYGYTF. The DNA sequence is given as TGCGCCAGCAGCCCCTCGACGATCTATGGCTACACCTTC.